This is a list of T cell receptor beta chains from one sample in a study of T cell changes during pregnancy in multiple sclerosis. Clones were read by immunoSEQ multiplex PCR, and TCRdb kept only the in-frame ones, dropping some. The sample holds around 61,000 clones, around 87% seen once. Material: peripheral blood from another person, used as feeder cells. Source of these receptors: a human donor whose cells served as feeder cells for cultures in a pregnancy study. Both conserved end residues are part of each CDR3. The D gene is left open where the match is weak. Clone size is stated in some rows and not others, as once, few, many or a class when expanded.

>TRBJ2-1|NA|NA|TRBV6-5
CASSTGPTEQFF
TGTGCCAGCAGTACCGGACCGACCGAGCAGTTCTTC
>TRBJ1-6|NA|once|TRBV7-9
CASSPPGLYSPLHF
TGTGCCAGCAGCCCGCCGGGACTGTATTCACCCCTCCACTTT
>TRBJ2-7|TRBD2|NA|TRBV11-2
CASSSTSGRYEQYF
TGTGCCAGCAGCTCCACTAGCGGGAGGTACGAGCAGTACTTC
>TRBJ2-1|TRBD1|NA|TRBV19
CASSIRQGSNEQFF
TGTGCCAGTAGTATCCGACAGGGTTCCAATGAGCAGTTCTTC
>TRBJ2-2|TRBD1|NA|TRBV7-7
CASSSGQGSTGELFF
TGTGCTAGCAGCTCCGGACAGGGGAGCACCGGGGAGCTGTTTTTT
>TRBJ2-3|NA|NA|TRBV4-2
CASSQEDSSYGDTQYF
TGTGCCAGCAGCCAAGAAGATAGCTCCTACGGGGATACGCAGTATTTT
>TRBJ1-4|NA|once|TRBV5-1
CASSQGPQGDEKLFF
TGCGCCAGCAGCCAGGGGCCTCAAGGGGACGAAAAACTGTTTTTT
>TRBJ2-5|TRBD2|NA|TRBV11-3
CASSSSGGPGETQYF
TGTGCCAGCAGCTCTAGCGGGGGGCCGGGCGAGACCCAGTACTTC
>TRBJ1-2|TRBD1|NA|TRBV5-6
CASSPPGQVNYGYTF
TGTGCCAGCAGCCCGCCGGGACAGGTTAACTATGGCTACACCTTC
>TRBJ2-5|NA|NA|TRBV28
CANGVGGETQYF
TGTGCCAATGGGGTCGGGGGAGAGACCCAGTACTTC